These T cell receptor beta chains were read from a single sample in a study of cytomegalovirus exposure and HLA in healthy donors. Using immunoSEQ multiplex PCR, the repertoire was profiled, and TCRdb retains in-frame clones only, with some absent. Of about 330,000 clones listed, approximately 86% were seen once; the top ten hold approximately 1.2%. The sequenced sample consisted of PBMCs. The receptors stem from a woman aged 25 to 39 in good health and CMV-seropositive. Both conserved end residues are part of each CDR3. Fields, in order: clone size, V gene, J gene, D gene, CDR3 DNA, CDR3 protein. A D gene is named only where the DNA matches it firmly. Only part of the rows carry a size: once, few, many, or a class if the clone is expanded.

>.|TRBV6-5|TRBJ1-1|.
TGTGCCAGCAGGAAAACAGGGTCGAGCACTGAAGCTTTCTTT
CASRKTGSSTEAFF
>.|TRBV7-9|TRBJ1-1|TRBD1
TGTGCCAGCAGCTCCCAGGGGGCGGACACTGAAGCTTTCTTT
CASSSQGADTEAFF
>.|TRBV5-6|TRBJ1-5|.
TGTGCCAGCAGCTTGTTCGCAGCTGTCCAGCCCCAGCATTTT
CASSLFAAVQPQHF
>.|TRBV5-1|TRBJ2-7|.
TGCGCCAGCAGCAGGGACTACGAGCAGTACTTC
CASSRDYEQYF
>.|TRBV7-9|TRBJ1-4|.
TGTGCCAGCGGTGCCCACACTACGCGGAAAACGTTTTTT
CASGAHTTRKTFF
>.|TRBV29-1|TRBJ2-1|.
TGCAGCGTCGCCGGGACTGCTTCGGACATTGAGCAGTTCTTC
CSVAGTASDIEQFF
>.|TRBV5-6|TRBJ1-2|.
TGTGCCAGCAGCTTGGGTGGACTCCCGCTAAGGACCTTC
CASSLGGLPLRTF
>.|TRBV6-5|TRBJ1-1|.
TGTGCCAGCGGCCTTGACACCTACACTGAAGCTTTCTTT
CASGLDTYTEAFF
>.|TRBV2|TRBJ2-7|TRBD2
TGTGCCAGCAGTGAACAAAAGATAGCGGGAGTGTCGCGGTACGAGCAGTACTTC
CASSEQKIAGVSRYEQYF
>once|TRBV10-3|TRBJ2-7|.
TGTGCCATCCGGGGAACCCAAGCCTACGAGCAGTACTTC
CAIRGTQAYEQYF
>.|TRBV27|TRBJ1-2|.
TGTGCCAGCACTAGTGGGGGTCCGCACTACACCTTC
CASTSGGPHYTF
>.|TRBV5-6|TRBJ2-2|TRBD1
TGTGCCAGCAGCTTAGACAGGGGATCCTCCACCGGGGAGCTGTTTTTT
CASSLDRGSSTGELFF
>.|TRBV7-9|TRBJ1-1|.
TGTGCCAGCAGCTTAGACGGGTACACCAACACTGAAGCTTTCTTT
CASSLDGYTNTEAFF
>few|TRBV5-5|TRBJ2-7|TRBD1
TGTGCCAGCAGCTTGGCGGGACAGGTCTACGAGCAGTACTTC
CASSLAGQVYEQYF
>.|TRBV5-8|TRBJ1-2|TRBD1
TGTGCCAGCAGCCTAGGACAGGGAGTTTATGGCTACACCTTC
CASSLGQGVYGYTF
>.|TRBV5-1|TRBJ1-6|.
TGCGCCAGCAGCTTGACCAGTCTTCGACAGCTTGTATCACCCCTCCACTTT
CASSLTSLRQLVSPLHF
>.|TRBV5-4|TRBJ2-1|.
TGTGCCAGCAGCTTTGGGTCAATCGGTGAGCAGTTCTTC
CASSFGSIGEQFF
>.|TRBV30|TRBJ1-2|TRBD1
TGTGCCTGGAGCAAGACAGGGGGTATCTATGGCTACACCTTC
CAWSKTGGIYGYTF
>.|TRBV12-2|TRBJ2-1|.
TGTGCAAGTCGCCCCCCTGCCGGGGTCACCTCCTACAATGAGCAGTTCTTC
CASRPPAGVTSYNEQFF
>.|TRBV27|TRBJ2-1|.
TGTGCCAGCAGTCCGGGACTGGGGCGACGTGAGCAGTTCTTC
CASSPGLGRREQFF
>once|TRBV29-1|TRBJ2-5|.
TGCAGCGTTGAAGGAGAGGGGTCAGGAGGGTCAGAGGGAGAGACCCAGTACTTC
CSVEGEGSGGSEGETQYF
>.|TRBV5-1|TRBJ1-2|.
TGCGCCAGCAGCTTGGGAGACAGATATGGCTACACCTTC
CASSLGDRYGYTF
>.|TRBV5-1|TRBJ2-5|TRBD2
TGCGCCAGCAGCTTAACTAGCGGGTCTCAAGAGACCCAGTACTTC
CASSLTSGSQETQYF
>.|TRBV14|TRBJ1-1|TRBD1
TGTGCCAGCAGCCAAGATCGGACGGACAGGGGAGGCACTGAAGCTTTCTTT
CASSQDRTDRGGTEAFF
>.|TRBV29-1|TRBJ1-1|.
TGCAGCGTTGATTCGGAAGGGAGAGCTTTCTTT
CSVDSEGRAFF
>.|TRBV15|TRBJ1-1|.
TGTGCCACCAGCAGGGACGGGCAGAACACTGAAGCTTTCTTT
CATSRDGQNTEAFF
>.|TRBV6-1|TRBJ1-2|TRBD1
TGTGCCAGCAGTGAGTCCGGACAGGGGGCGTGGGGCTACACCTTC
CASSESGQGAWGYTF
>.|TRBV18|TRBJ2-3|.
TGTGCCAGCTCACCAACAAGTAGCGCAGATACGCAGTATTTT
CASSPTSSADTQYF
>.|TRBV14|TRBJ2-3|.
TGTGCCAGCAGCCTGAAGGTTGCAGATACGCAGTATTTT
CASSLKVADTQYF
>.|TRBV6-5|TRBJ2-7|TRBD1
TGTGCCAGCAGTTACGCCAATACAGGGGGCTTCTACGAGCAGTACTTC
CASSYANTGGFYEQYF
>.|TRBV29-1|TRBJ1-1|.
TGCAGCGTTATTGGATTGGGAGACAACACTGAAGCTTTCTTT
CSVIGLGDNTEAFF
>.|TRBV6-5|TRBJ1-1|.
TGTGCCAGCAGGGTACAGGAGTTGAACACTGAAGCTTTCTTT
CASRVQELNTEAFF
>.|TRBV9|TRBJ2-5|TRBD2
TGTGCCAGCAGCGTAGTCGGGACTAGCACAGAGACCCAGTACTTC
CASSVVGTSTETQYF
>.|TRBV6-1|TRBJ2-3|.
TGTGCCAGCAGTGAAGCGCTCCCATATTCGGATACGCAGTATTTT
CASSEALPYSDTQYF
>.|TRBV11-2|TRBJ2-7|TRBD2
TGTGCCAGCAGCTTAGATGGGGAACTAGCGGTTCCTTACGAGCAGTACTTC
CASSLDGELAVPYEQYF
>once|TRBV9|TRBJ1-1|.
TGTGCCAGCAGCGGGGGGACTGAAGCTTTCTTT
CASSGGTEAFF
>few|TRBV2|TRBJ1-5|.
TGTGCCAGCAGTGAGCAGGGGACGAACAATCAGCCCCAGCATTTT
CASSEQGTNNQPQHF
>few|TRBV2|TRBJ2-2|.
TGTGCCAGCAGTGAAGCTGAGTCCGGGGAGCTGTTTTTT
CASSEAESGELFF
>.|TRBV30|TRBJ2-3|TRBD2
TGTGCCTGGAGTGTACTGGCGGGGGGGAGCACAGATACGCAGTATTTT
CAWSVLAGGSTDTQYF
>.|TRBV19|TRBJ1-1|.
TGTGCCACCGCAGGTAGTGGAAACTTCATGAACACTGAAGCTTTCTTT
CATAGSGNFMNTEAFF
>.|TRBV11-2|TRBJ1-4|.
TGTGCCAGCAGCGTCAGGGAAAGACTGTTTTTT
CASSVRERLFF